This T cell receptor (beta chain) comes out of a study of neurological immune-mediated disorders. General study results and limits: Levels of TCR clonal expansion peaked in HTLV-1-associated myelopathy and reached their lowest in multiple sclerosis, under those of healthy controls. The expanded clones of different subjects shared no CDR3 amino acid sequences (suggesting private repertoires in all groups).

This clonotype has at least ten counts. Antigen specificity is unknown. The making of cDNA relied on 5'RACE with 10-nucleotide random UMIs. MiXCR was run by TCRdb on the 5' RACE reads, yielding one entry per CDR3 protein. The sample holds approximately 87,000 distinct CDR3 sequences, approximately 14% seen once. A total of 2 million PBMCs stored at -80 degrees C provided the unsorted libraries. The sequencing input was PBMCs. The origin of this receptor is a woman aged 45-60 years in good health.

The DNA for the CDR3 is TGTGCCAGCAGCCAAGTTGACGGAAGTTACACCTTC. Amino acid sequence: CASSQVDGSYTF. The rearrangement links TRBV3-1 to TRBJ1-2; D is unclear. The CDR3 covers 12 residues. Trimming took off 1 base at V and 11 bases at J, with 11 bases between the two ends. Germline V gives CDR1 LGHDT, CDR2 YNNKEL (reference sequence).